The 14 T cell receptor beta chains in this list originate from one sample, sequenced in a study of T cell repertoires in cytomegalovirus infection. TCRdb called the reads again in MiXCR, with one record for every CDR3 protein. The table lists more than 150,000 distinct CDR3 sequences, about 21% of them singletons, with around 3.2% in the top ten. What was sequenced was PBMCs. The receptors come from a human donor in good health (CMV status not recorded). Some clones in this sample may be carry-over from other donors' samples.

This clonotype was found many times. This sequence joins TRBV6-1 and TRBJ1-5; D gene unclear. The CDR3 loop spans 13 amino acids. Germline loops: CDR1 MNHNS, CDR2 SASEGT. V was pared by 7 bases and J by 0 bases, with 7 bases between. The CDR3 bases are TGTGCCAGCACCGTAGTTAGCAATCAGCCCCAGCATTTT. Its protein product is CASTVVSNQPQHF.

The table lists this clonotype with a few counts. The chain recombines TRBV2 with TRBJ2-3; weak D call: TRBD2 (5 bases). CDR1 SNHLY and CDR2 FYNNEI come from the germline V gene. The CDR3 extends over 14 amino acids. Trimming left V 7 bases short and J 4 bases short, with 15 bases between. The CDR3 loop is CASTSMGGSDTQYF. In DNA, the CDR3 is TGTGCCAGCACCTCTATGGGCGGGTCAGATACGCAGTATTTT. The full variable domain, in which reference TRBV2 and TRBJ2-3 provide the parts outside the CDR3, is EPEVTQTPSHQVTQMGQEVILRCVPISNHLYFYWYRQILGQKVEFLVSFYNNEISEKSEIFDDQFSVERPDGSNFTLKIRSTKLEDSAMYFCASTSMGGSDTQYFGPGTRLTVL.

On this clonotype: The conserved final phenylalanine or tryptophan is absent from the CDR3, which likely points to a read error. The chain's CDR3 is CASSLLGTQQEKLFL. Here the CDR3 DNA reads TGTGCCAGCAGTCTACTCGGGACCCAGCAAGAAAAACTGTTTCTT. The J gene is TRBJ1-4, the V gene TRBV6-5, with a possible D match to TRBD1 (5 bases). Germline-derived CDR1 and CDR2 are MNHEY and SVGAGI. This CDR3 is 15 amino acids long. Between the trimmed V and J ends, which lost 5 bases and 8 bases, there was a span of 18 bases.

V gene TRBV20-1 combines with J gene TRBJ1-1; no definite D call. The CDR3 extends over 15 amino acids. The ends were cut back, 2 bases at V and 1 base at J, with 14 bases in the middle. Germline V gives CDR1 DFQATT, CDR2 SNEGSKA (reference sequence). CDR3 residues: CSARFEASRNTEAFF. CDR3 sequence (DNA): TGCAGTGCTAGATTCGAAGCTTCGAGGAACACTGAAGCTTTCTTT.

This clonotype was found a few times. CDR3 nucleotide sequence: TGTGCCAGCAGTCTCCTGGGACAGTACACTGAAGCTTTCTTT. Its protein is CASSLLGQYTEAFF. The chain has TRBV27 and TRBJ1-1, with 7 nucleotides matching TRBD1. The germline V gene has CDR1 MNHEY and CDR2 SMNVEV (reference sequence). The CDR3 loop spans 14 amino acids. The ends lost 5 bases at V and 3 bases at J; junction bases unmatched: 6.

In nucleotides, the CDR3 is TGCGCCAGCAGCTTGGAAGGGTTCTACGAGCAGTACTTC. This translates into CASSLEGFYEQYF. The chain carries TRBV5-1 and TRBJ2-7; D remains unclear. The ends were cut back, 0 bases at V and 3 bases at J, with 7 bases in the middle. The CDR3 covers 13 residues. Germline-derived CDR1 and CDR2 are SGHRS and YFSETQ.

The table lists this clonotype with a few counts. The chain couples TRBV20-1 to TRBJ2-5; D tentatively fits TRBD1 or TRBD2 (6 bases each). The germline CDR1 and CDR2 sequences are DFQATT and SNEGSKA (reference sequence). This CDR3 region has 13 residues. V dropped 3 bases and J dropped 2 bases, with 10 bases sitting between them. CDR3 nucleotides: TGCAGTGCTAGGCGGAGGGGGCAAGAGACCCAGTACTTC. Encoded protein: CSARRRGQETQYF.

This clonotype was counted between two and nine times. The J gene is TRBJ1-4, the V gene TRBV10-3; 8 bases fit TRBD1. The CDR3 sequence is 13 residues long. After removal of 6 bases from V and 8 bases from J, the junction contained 5 bases not matched to a gene. Germline V gives CDR1 ENHRY, CDR2 SYGVKD. The CDR3 sequence is CAISEAGGEKLFF. The CDR3 nucleotides are TGTGCCATCAGCGAGGCAGGGGGCGAAAAACTGTTTTTT.

This clonotype was counted at least ten times. CDR3 sequence: CASSVSTGTSSDTQYF. CDR3 nucleotides: TGTGCCAGCAGCGTATCAACCGGGACTAGCAGCGATACGCAGTATTTT. The chain couples TRBV7-2 to TRBJ2-3; 9 bases agree with TRBD2. The V gene's germline CDR1 is SGHTA and CDR2 FQGNSA. CDR3 length: 16 amino acids. With 5 bases clipped from V and 6 bases from J, the junction kept 12 bases outside the gene matches.

In nucleotides, the CDR3 is TGTGCCAGCAGTTTAGAAGGTTCCGGGTCCTACGAGCAGTACTTC. This codes for CASSLEGSGSYEQYF. J is TRBJ2-7 and V is TRBV28; D uncertain. The CDR3 consists of 15 residues. The V gene lost 2 bases and the J gene lost 1 base, with 12 bases spanning the gap. Per germline, CDR1 MDHEN and CDR2 SYDVKM. Complete variable domain (other parts from reference TRBV28 and TRBJ2-7): DVKVTQSSRYLVKRTGEKVFLECVQDMDHENMFWYRQDPGLGLRLIYFSYDVKMKEKGDIPEGYSVSREKKERFSLILESASTNQTSMYLCASSLEGSGSYEQYFGPGTRLTVT.

V usage is TRBV6-2 or TRBV6-3 and J usage is TRBJ2-1; 12 bases map to TRBD2. Trimming took 5 bases from V and 8 from J; bases not matched to a gene: 4. CDR3 length: 14 amino acids. Per germline, CDR1 MNHEY and CDR2 SVGEGT. CDR3 in amino acids: CASSLAGGPYEQFF. DNA of the CDR3: TGTGCCAGCAGTCTAGCGGGAGGGCCCTATGAGCAGTTCTTC.

In its sample, this clonotype was seen a few times. This chain uses TRBV7-9 with TRBJ1-1; tentative D call: TRBD1 (5 bases). The CDR3 sequence is 14 residues long. Germline CDR1 SEHNR, CDR2 FQNEAQ (reference sequence). V was trimmed by 6 bases and J by 1 base, leaving 12 bases between them. DNA of the CDR3: TGTGCCAGCAGGGGGACGGGCCCGAACACTGAAGCTTTCTTT. It codes for CASRGTGPNTEAFF.

A few counts support this clonotype. V gene TRBV28 combines with J gene TRBJ1-5; D possibly corresponds to TRBD1 (6 bases). This CDR3 is built from 16 residues. V was cut by 8 bases and J by 0 bases, with 17 bases left in between. The germline V gene encodes CDR1 MDHEN and CDR2 SYDVKM. CDR3 region: CASGAGGALSNQPQHF. CDR3 nucleotides: TGTGCCAGCGGGGCTGGGGGGGCCCTTAGCAATCAGCCCCAGCATTTT.

The chain couples TRBV27 to TRBJ2-3, with D perhaps matching TRBD2 (5 bases). This CDR3 comprises 14 residues. Germline V gene data show CDR1 as MNHEY and CDR2 as SMNVEV (reference sequence). V was trimmed by 10 bases and J by 2 bases, leaving 16 bases between them. CDR3 sequence reads: CATGELASTDTQYF. For the CDR3, the DNA is TGTGCCACCGGCGAGCTAGCTTCCACAGATACGCAGTATTTT.